This T cell receptor beta chain was obtained from a study of brain T cells in children with intractable seizures. Time point meaning: blood from clinic visit 5 months post-surgery; TSC patient then seizure free. Sequencing was limited to surgery cases with top T cell transcript signatures in brain tissue. Before surgery, patients took at least one anti-epileptic drug. Sequencing was performed with immunoSEQ multiplex PCR; in TCRdb, only in-frame clones are kept and a portion is missing. The table has about 320,000 clones, 85% to 95% seen once; the top ten hold roughly 6%. Per germline, CDR1 MNHEY and CDR2 SVGAGI. CDR3 length equals 14 residues. The germline V and J ends were trimmed by 0 bases and 11 bases, with 11 bases remaining between them.

The J gene is TRBJ1-6, the V gene TRBV6-5, with D possibly being TRBD1 (5 bases). The TCR comes from a boy under two years old with tuberous sclerosis and intractable seizures. The material sequenced was peripheral blood, taken around 5 months after surgery. The CDR3 protein is CASSYSPGRTPLHF. CDR3 in DNA: TGTGCCAGCAGTTACTCCCCGGGGCGGACACCCCTCCACTTT.